Detailed here is one T cell receptor beta chain. Assay used: immunoSEQ multiplex PCR; TCRdb lists only in-frame clones, some missing. The sample shows about 160,000 clones, roughly 90% of them seen only once. This sample was taken from a study of T cell responses to AZD1222 COVID-19 vaccine. The clonotype was recovered from an adult in good health. Specimen: peripheral blood, collected on day 0 of AZD1222 vaccination.

The CDR3 reads CASSPLWTGKEQYF. The CDR3 nucleotides are TGTGCCAGCAGCCCCCTTTGGACAGGGAAGGAGCAGTACTTC. The rearrangement joins TRBV3-1 (or the pseudogene TRBV3-2) to TRBJ2-7; 8 nucleotides match TRBD1. This CDR3 has 14 residues. Germline CDR1 and CDR2: LGHDT and YNNKEL (reference sequence). V dropped 4 bases and J dropped 7; count of bases not matched to a gene: 9.